The 10 T cell receptor beta chains below were found in one sample sequenced in a study of T cells after yellow fever vaccination. TCRdb passed the 5' RACE reads through MiXCR, listing each CDR3 protein once. The table includes 350,000 to 450,000 distinct CDR3 sequences, around 19% detected once. Sequencing used PBMCs, obtained before the yellow fever booster vaccination. The receptors here all came from a man between 18 and 35 years old who received the YFV17D yellow fever vaccine.

This clonotype was detected ten times or more. The rearrangement joins TRBV4-3 to TRBJ2-5; D perhaps matches TRBD2 (5 bases). Germline V gene data show CDR1 as LGHNA and CDR2 as YSLEER. The CDR3 is 13 residues long. V was shortened by 3 bases and J by 5 bases, with 10 bases between the two germline ends. This chain's CDR3 is CASSQGERETQYF. In nucleotides, the CDR3 is TGCGCCAGCAGCCAGGGAGAAAGGGAGACCCAGTACTTC.

This clonotype occurred a few times. V and J are TRBV15 and TRBJ2-2; 7 bases are a match to TRBD1. CDR1 is LNHNV and CDR2 is YYDKDF in the germline V gene (reference sequence). The V and J ends lost 0 bases and 2 bases, in that order; junction bases with no gene match: 6. This CDR3 region has 17 residues. CDR3 amino acids: CATSRDSGTANTGELFF. The DNA for the CDR3 is TGTGCCACCAGCAGAGATTCCGGGACAGCCAACACCGGGGAGCTGTTTTTT.

This clonotype was seen a few times. The J gene is TRBJ2-6, the V gene TRBV3-1; no clear D gene. CDR1 LGHDT and CDR2 YNNKEL come from the germline V gene (reference sequence). The V end was cut by 0 bases, the J end by 1 base, with 7 bases between. The CDR3 extends over 16 amino acids. The CDR3 protein is CASSQDPHSGANVLTF. In nucleotides, the CDR3 is TGTGCCAGCAGCCAAGATCCTCATTCTGGGGCCAACGTCCTGACTTTC.

This chain uses TRBV5-6 with TRBJ2-2; D may be TRBD1 (5 bases). The CDR3 consists of 15 residues. Between the trimmed V and J ends, which lost 3 bases and 1 base, there was a span of 10 bases. Germline assignment: CDR1 SGHDT and CDR2 YYEEEE. The CDR3 region is CASSSLTENTGELFF. CDR3 in DNA: TGTGCCAGCAGCTCCCTGACAGAGAACACCGGGGAGCTGTTTTTT.

This clonotype was counted once. The chain uses TRBV12-3 or TRBV12-4 and TRBJ2-5, with 7 bases fitting TRBD2. The V gene end was trimmed by 6 bases and the J gene end by 2 bases; junction bases not matched to a gene: 12. The CDR3 length is 16 residues. The CDR3 loop is CASSRGSGGNQETQYF. CDR3 bases: TGTGCCAGCAGCCGGGGGTCCGGGGGGAATCAAGAGACCCAGTACTTC.

This clonotype was recorded a few times. This chain connects TRBV7-2 to TRBJ1-2; TRBD1 might be the D (5 bases). CDR3 length: 14 amino acids. The germline V gene has CDR1 SGHTA and CDR2 FQGNSA. V was clipped by 7 bases and J by 4 bases, with 16 bases between them. CDR3 sequence: CASNPLGGAYGYTF. The CDR3 coding sequence is TGTGCCAGCAACCCTCTGGGGGGAGCCTATGGCTACACCTTC.

The rearrangement links TRBV20-1 to TRBJ2-7, with 8 bases aligning to TRBD2. Germline V gives CDR1 DFQATT, CDR2 SNEGSKA (reference sequence). Trimming cost V 0 bases and J 4 bases; bases outside gene matches: 5. The CDR3 runs to 14 residues. DNA for the CDR3: TGCAGTGCTAGAGATTCCAGCGGGGGTTACGAGCAGTACGTC. It codes for CSARDSSGGYEQYV.

This chain's CDR3 is CASSLVTSAEYNEQFF. CDR3 coding DNA: TGCGCCAGCAGCCTCGTGACTAGCGCGGAATACAATGAGCAGTTCTTC. This chain links TRBV4-1 with TRBJ2-1, with 8 bases fitting TRBD2. The V and J ends lost 4 bases and 4 bases, in that order; junction bases with no gene match: 9. This CDR3 comprises 16 residues. The V gene's germline CDR1 is MGHRA and CDR2 YSYEKL.

The chain is built from TRBV16 and TRBJ1-2; 7 bases fit TRBD1. J was trimmed by 6 bases and V by 1 base; bases with no gene match: 2. This CDR3 has 13 amino acids. Germline-derived CDR1 and CDR2 are KGHSY and FQNENV. In DNA form, the CDR3 reads TGTGCCAGCAGCCAATTAACAGGGGATGGCTACACCTTC. The encoded protein is CASSQLTGDGYTF.

This clonotype was seen only a few times. The chain employs TRBV5-1 and TRBJ2-6; no reliable D call. Per germline, CDR1 SGHRS and CDR2 YFSETQ. The CDR3 length is 15 residues. Trimming left V 7 bases short and J 0 bases short, with 11 bases between. CDR3 sequence: CASGRETSGANVLTF. CDR3 nucleotides: TGCGCCAGCGGCCGCGAAACCTCTGGGGCCAACGTCCTGACTTTC.